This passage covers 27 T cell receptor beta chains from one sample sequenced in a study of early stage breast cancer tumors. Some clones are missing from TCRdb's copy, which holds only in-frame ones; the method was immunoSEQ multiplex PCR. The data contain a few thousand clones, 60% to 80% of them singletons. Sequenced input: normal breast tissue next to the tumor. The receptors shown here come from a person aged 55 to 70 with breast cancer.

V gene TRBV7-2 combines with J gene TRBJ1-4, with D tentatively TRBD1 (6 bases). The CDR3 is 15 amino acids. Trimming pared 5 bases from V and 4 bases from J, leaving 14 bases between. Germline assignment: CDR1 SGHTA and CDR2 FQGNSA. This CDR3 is CASSRTTGVNEKLFF. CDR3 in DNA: TGTGCCAGCAGCCGAACGACAGGAGTTAATGAAAAACTGTTTTTT.

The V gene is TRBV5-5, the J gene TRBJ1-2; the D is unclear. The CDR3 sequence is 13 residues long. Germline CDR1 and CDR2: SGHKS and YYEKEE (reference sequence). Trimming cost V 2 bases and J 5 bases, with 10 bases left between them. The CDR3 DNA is TGTGCCAGCAGCTTTCGGGGAACGTATGGCTACACCTTC. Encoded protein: CASSFRGTYGYTF.

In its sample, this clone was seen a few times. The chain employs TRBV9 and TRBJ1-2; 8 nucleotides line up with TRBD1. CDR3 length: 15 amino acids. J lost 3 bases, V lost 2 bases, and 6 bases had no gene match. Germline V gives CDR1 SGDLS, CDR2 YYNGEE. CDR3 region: CASSVGQGEDYGYTF. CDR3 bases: TGTGCCAGCAGCGTTGGACAGGGCGAAGACTATGGCTACACCTTC.

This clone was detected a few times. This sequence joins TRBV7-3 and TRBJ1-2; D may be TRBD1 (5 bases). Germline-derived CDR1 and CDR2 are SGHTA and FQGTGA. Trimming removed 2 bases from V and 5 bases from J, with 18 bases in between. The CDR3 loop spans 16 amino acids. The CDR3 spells CASSLELGGPGYGYTF. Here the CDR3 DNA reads TGTGCCAGCAGCTTAGAATTGGGGGGTCCGGGATATGGCTACACCTTC.

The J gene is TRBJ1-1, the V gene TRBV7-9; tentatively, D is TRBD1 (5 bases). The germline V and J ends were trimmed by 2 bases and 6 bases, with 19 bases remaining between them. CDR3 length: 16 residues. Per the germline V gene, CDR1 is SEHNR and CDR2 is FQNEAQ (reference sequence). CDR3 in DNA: TGTGCCAGCAGCTTACCCGCCACGACAGCTCGCGCTGAAGCTTTCTTT. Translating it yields CASSLPATTARAEAFF.

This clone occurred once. The CDR3 coding sequence is TGTGCCAGCAAGTGGACTAGCGGCACAGATACGCAGTATTTT. It codes for CASKWTSGTDTQYF. The rearrangement joins TRBV6-6 to TRBJ2-3; TRBD2 matches at 9 bases. The CDR3 is made up of 14 amino acids. Germline CDR1 MNHNY, CDR2 SVGAGI (reference sequence). The J segment lost 1 base and the V segment lost 7 bases, leaving 3 bases of the junction unmatched.

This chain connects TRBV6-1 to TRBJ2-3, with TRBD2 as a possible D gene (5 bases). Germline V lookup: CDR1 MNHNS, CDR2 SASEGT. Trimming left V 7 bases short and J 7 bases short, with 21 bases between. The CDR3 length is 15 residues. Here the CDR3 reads CASTDVGLRPYTQYF. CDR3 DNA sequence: TGTGCCAGCACCGACGTCGGACTTCGCCCTTATACGCAGTATTTT.

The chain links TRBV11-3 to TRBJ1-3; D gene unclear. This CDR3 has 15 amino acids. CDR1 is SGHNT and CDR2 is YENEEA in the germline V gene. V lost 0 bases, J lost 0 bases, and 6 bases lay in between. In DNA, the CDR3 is TGTGCCAGCAGCTTAGATGGGAACTCTGGAAACACCATATATTTT. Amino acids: CASSLDGNSGNTIYF.

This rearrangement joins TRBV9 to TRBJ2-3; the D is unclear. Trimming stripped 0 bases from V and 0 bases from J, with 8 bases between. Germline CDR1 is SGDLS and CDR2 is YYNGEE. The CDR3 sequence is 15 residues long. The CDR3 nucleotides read TGTGCCAGCAGCGTAGATGAGATTAGCACAGATACGCAGTATTTT. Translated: CASSVDEISTDTQYF.

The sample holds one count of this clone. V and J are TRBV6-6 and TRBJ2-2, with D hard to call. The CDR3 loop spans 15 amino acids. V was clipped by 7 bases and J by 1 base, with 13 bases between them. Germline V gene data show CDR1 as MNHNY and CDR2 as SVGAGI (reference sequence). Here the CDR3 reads CASTNGAENTGELFF. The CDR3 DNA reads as TGTGCCAGCACCAACGGTGCCGAGAACACCGGGGAGCTGTTTTTT.

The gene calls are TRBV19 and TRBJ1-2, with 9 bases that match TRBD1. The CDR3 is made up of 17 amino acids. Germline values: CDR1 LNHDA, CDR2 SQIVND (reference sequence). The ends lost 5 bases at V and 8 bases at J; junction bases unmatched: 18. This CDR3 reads CASSPISSGTGLGGYTF. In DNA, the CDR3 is TGTGCCAGTAGTCCCATCTCTTCCGGGACAGGGTTAGGGGGCTACACCTTC.

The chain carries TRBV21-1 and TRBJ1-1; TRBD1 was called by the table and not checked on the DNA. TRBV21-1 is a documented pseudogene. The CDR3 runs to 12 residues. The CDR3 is CASSHERGEAFF. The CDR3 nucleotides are TGTGCCAGCAGCCATGAAAGGGGTGAAGCTTTCTTT.

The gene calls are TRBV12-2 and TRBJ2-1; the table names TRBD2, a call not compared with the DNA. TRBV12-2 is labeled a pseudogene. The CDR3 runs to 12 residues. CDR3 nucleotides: TGTGCAAGTCGCTTAGGACTCCCCGAGCAGTTCTTC. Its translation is CASRLGLPEQFF.

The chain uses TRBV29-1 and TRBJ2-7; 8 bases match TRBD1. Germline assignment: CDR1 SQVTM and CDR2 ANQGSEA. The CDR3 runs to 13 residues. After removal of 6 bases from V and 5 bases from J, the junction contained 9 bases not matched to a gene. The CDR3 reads CSVQRQGLNEQYF. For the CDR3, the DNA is TGCAGCGTCCAACGACAGGGGCTGAACGAGCAGTACTTC.

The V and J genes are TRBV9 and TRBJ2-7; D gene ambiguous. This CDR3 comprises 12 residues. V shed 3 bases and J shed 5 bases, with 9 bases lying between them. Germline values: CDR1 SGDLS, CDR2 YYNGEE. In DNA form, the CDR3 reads TGTGCCAGCAGCGGGTTTACGGACGAGCAGTACTTC. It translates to CASSGFTDEQYF.

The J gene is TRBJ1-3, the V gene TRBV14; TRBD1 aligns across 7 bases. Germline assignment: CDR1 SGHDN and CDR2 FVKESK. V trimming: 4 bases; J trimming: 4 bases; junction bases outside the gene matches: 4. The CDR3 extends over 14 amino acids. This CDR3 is CASSRQGGGNTIYF. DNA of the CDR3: TGTGCCAGCAGCCGACAGGGTGGGGGAAACACCATATATTTT.

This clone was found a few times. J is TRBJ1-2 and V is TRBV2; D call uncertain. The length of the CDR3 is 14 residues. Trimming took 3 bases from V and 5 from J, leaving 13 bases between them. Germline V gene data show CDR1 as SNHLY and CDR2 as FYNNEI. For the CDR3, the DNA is TGTGCCAGCAGTGAGGACCCGCGAGGGTATGGCTACACCTTC. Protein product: CASSEDPRGYGYTF.

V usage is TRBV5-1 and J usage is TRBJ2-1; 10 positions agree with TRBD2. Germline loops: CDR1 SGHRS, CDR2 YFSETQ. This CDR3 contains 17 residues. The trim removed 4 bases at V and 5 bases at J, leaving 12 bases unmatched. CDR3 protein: CASSPYPTSGKDNEQFF. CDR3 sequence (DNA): TGCGCCAGCAGCCCTTACCCTACTAGCGGGAAGGACAATGAGCAGTTCTTC.

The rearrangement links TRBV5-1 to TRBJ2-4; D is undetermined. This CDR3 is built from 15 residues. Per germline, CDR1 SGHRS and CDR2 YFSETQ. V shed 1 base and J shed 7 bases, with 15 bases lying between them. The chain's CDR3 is CASSLYSSPNNIQYF. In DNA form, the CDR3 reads TGCGCCAGCAGCTTGTATTCGTCCCCAAATAACATTCAGTACTTC.

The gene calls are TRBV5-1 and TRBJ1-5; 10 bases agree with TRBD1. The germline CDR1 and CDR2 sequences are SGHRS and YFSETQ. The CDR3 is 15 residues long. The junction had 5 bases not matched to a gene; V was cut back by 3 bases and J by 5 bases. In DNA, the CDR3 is TGCGCCAGCAGCTACGGGACAGGGGCTGATCAGCCCCAGCATTTT. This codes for CASSYGTGADQPQHF.

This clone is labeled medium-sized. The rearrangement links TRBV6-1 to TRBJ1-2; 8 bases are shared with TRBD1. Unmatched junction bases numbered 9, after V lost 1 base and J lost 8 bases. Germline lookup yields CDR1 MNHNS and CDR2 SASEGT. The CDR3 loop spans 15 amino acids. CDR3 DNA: TGTGCCAGCAGTGAAGGGACAGGGAATCCCTGGGGCTACACCTTC. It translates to CASSEGTGNPWGYTF.

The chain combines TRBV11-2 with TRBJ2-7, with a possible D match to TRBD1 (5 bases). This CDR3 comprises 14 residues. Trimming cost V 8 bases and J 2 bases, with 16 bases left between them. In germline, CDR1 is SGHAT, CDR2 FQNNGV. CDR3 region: CASRAAQGTYEQYF. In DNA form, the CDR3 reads TGTGCCAGCCGGGCGGCTCAGGGAACCTACGAGCAGTACTTC.

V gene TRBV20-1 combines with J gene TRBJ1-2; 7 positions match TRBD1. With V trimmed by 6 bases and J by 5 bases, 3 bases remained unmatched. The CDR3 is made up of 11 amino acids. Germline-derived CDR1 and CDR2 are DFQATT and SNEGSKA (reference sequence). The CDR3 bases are TGCAGTGCCGAACAGGGGTATGGCTACACCTTC. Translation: CSAEQGYGYTF.

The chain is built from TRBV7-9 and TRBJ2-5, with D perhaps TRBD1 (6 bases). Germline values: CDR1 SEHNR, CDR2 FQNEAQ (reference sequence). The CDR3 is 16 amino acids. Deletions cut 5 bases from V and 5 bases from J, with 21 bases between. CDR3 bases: TGTGCCAGCAGCCAGCGATGGACAGTCCAAGGGGAGACCCAGTACTTC. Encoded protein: CASSQRWTVQGETQYF.

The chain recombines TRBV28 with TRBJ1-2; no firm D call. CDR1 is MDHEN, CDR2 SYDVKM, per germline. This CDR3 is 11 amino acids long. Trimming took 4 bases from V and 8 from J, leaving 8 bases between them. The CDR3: CASSSLLGYTF. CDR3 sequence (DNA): TGTGCCAGCAGTTCTCTCCTGGGCTACACCTTC.

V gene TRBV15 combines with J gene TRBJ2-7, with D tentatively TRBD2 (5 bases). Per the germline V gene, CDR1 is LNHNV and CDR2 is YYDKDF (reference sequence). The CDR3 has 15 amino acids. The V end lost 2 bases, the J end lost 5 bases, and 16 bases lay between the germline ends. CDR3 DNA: TGTGCCACCAGCAGAACTCGTGAGGGAGTGAACGAGCAGTACTTC. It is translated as CATSRTREGVNEQYF.

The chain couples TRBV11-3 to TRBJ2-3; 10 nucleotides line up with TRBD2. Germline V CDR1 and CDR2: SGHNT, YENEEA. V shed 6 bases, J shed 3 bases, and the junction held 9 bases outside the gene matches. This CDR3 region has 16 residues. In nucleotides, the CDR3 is TGTGCCAGCAGTTCCCCACCGGGACTAGCGACAGATACGCAGTATTTT. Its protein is CASSSPPGLATDTQYF.